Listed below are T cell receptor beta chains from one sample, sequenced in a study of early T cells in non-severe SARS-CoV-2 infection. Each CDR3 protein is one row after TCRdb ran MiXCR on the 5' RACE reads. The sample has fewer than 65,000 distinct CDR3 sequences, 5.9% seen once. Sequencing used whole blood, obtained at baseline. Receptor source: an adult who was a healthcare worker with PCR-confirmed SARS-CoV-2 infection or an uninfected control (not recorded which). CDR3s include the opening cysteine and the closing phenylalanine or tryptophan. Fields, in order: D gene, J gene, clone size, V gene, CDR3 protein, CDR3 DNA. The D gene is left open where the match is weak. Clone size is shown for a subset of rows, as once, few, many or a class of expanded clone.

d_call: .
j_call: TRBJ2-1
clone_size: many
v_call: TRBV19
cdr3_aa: CASMGGGIEQFF
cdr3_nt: TGTGCCAGTATGGGTGGCGGGATCGAGCAGTTCTTC

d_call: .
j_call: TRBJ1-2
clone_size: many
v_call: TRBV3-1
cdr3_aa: CASSQVRGGYTF
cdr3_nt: TGTGCCAGCAGCCAAGTTAGGGGCGGCTACACCTTC

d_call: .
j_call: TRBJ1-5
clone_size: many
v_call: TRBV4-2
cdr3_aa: CASSSLQGTEGNQPQHF
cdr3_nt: TGTGCCAGCAGCTCACTTCAGGGGACGGAAGGCAATCAGCCCCAGCATTTT

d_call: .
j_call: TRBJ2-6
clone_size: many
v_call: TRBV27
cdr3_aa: CASSRIRAGSGANVLTF
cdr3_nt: TGTGCCAGCAGTCGAATTAGGGCAGGGTCCGGGGCCAACGTCCTGACTTTC

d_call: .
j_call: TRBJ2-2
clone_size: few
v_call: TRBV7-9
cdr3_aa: CASSLAPAGELFF
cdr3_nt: TGTGCCAGCAGCCTCGCCCCTGCCGGGGAGCTGTTTTTT

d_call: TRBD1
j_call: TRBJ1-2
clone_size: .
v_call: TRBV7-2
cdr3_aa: CASSSGQGRSWAYGYTF
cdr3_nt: TGTGCCAGCAGCTCCGGACAGGGGCGAAGTTGGGCCTATGGCTACACCTTC

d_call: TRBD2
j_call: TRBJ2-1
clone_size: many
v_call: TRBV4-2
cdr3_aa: CASSLTGLATLNEQFF
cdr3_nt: TGTGCCAGCAGCCTAACCGGACTAGCGACCTTAAATGAGCAGTTCTTC

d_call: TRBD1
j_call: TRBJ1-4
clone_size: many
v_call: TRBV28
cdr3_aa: CASSSVFIPTGLTTNEKLFF
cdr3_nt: TGTGCCAGCAGTTCAGTATTTATCCCGACAGGGCTAACAACTAATGAAAAACTGTTTTTT

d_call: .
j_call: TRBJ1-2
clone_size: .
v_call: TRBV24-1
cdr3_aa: CATSEGSYGYTF
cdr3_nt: TGTGCCACCAGTGAGGGCAGCTATGGCTACACCTTC

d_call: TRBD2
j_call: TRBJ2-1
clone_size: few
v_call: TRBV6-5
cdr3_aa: CASSYSVTSEYNEQFF
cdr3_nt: TGTGCCAGCAGTTACTCGGTGACTAGCGAGTACAATGAGCAGTTCTTC

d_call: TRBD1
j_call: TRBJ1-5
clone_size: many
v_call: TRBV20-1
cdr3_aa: CSASRGAGGTYSNQPQHF
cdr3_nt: TGCAGTGCTAGTAGGGGGGCAGGGGGAACGTATAGCAATCAGCCCCAGCATTTT

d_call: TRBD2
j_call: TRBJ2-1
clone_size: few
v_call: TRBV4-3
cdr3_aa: CASSQDRGLAGGSNEQFF
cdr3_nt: TGCGCCAGCAGCCAAGATCGAGGGCTAGCGGGAGGTTCCAATGAGCAGTTCTTC

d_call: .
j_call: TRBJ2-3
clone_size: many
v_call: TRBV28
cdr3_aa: CASSPRRATDTQYF
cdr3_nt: TGTGCCAGCAGCCCACGCCGAGCGACAGATACGCAGTATTTT

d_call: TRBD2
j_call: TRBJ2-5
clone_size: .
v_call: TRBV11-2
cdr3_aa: CASSLGAGLAGVVRETQYF
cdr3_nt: TGTGCCAGCAGCTTAGGGGCCGGACTAGCGGGAGTTGTTAGAGAGACCCAGTACTTC

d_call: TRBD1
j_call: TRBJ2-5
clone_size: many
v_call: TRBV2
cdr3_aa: CASRDRAGETQYF
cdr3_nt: TGTGCCAGCAGGGACAGGGCAGGCGAGACCCAGTACTTC

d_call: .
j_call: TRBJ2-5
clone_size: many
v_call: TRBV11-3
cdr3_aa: CASSLTDQETQYF
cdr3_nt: TGTGCCAGCAGTTTGACAGACCAAGAGACCCAGTACTTC

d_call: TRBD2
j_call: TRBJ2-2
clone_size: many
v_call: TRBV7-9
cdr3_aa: CASSLPSGYVTGELFF
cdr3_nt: TGTGCCAGCAGCTTACCTAGCGGCTATGTAACCGGGGAGCTGTTTTTT

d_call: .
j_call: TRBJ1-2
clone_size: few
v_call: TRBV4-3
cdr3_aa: CASSQDTRGSPYGYTF
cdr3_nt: TGCGCCAGCAGCCAAGATACGAGGGGGTCCCCCTATGGCTACACCTTC

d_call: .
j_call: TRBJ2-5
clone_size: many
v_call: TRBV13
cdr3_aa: CASRLGEDQTQYF
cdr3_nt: TGTGCCAGCAGATTAGGGGAGGACCAGACCCAGTACTTC

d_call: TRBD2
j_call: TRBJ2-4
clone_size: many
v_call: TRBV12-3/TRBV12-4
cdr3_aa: CASSSHSGSAKNIQYF
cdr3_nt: TGTGCCAGCAGCTCTCATAGCGGGAGTGCCAAAAACATTCAGTACTTC

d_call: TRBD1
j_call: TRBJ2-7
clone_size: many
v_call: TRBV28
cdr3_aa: CASSGRLWTGIGMEQYF
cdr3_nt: TGTGCCAGCAGTGGAAGACTATGGACAGGGATAGGGATGGAGCAGTACTTC

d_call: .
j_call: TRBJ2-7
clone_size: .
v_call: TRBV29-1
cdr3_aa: CSVEALDSIYF
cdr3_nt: TGCAGCGTTGAAGCCCTTGACAGTATTTACTTC

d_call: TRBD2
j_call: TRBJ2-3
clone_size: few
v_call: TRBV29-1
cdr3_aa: CSVQRAGGQGDTQYF
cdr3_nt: TGCAGCGTCCAACGAGCGGGAGGGCAGGGAGATACGCAGTATTTT

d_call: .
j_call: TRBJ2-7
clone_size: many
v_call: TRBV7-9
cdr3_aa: CASSFRHGTYEQYF
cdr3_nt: TGTGCCAGCAGCTTTAGACACGGCACCTACGAGCAGTACTTC

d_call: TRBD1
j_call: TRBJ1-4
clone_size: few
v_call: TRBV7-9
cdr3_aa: CASSRTGTSEKLFF
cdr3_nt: TGTGCCAGCAGCAGGACAGGGACTTCTGAAAAACTGTTTTTT

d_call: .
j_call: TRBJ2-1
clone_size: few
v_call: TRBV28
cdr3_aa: CASSVTGKQFF
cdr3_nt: TGTGCCAGCAGCGTGACGGGGAAGCAGTTCTTC

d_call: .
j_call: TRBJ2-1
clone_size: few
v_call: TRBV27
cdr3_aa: CASSSSQGRIGDEQFF
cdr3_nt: TGTGCCAGCAGTTCGTCGCAGGGGAGAATCGGGGATGAGCAGTTCTTC

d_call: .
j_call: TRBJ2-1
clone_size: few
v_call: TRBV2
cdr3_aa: CASSWDSSSYNEQFF
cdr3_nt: TGTGCCAGCAGTTGGGACTCCTCATCCTACAATGAGCAGTTCTTC

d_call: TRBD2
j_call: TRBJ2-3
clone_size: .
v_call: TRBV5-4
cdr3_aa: CTSSLAGVGTDTQYF
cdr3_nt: TGTACCAGCAGCTTAGCGGGAGTAGGCACAGATACGCAGTATTTT

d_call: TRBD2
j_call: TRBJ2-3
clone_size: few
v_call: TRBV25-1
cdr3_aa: CASSEPGLRVETDTQYF
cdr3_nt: TGTGCCAGCAGTGAACCGGGACTACGAGTAGAGACAGATACGCAGTATTTT

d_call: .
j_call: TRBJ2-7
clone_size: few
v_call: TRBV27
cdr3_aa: CASRPAATYEQYF
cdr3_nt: TGTGCCAGCAGACCGGCTGCTACCTACGAGCAGTACTTC

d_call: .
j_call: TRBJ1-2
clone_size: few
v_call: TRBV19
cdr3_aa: CASSLRGLVKYGYTF
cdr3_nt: TGTGCCAGTAGTCTTCGGGGGCTCGTAAAGTATGGCTACACCTTC

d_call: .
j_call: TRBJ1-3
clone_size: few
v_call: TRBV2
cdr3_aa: CASTGLWGNTIYF
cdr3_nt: TGTGCCAGCACTGGACTCTGGGGAAACACCATATATTTT

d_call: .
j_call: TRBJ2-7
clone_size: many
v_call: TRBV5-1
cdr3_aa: CASSLGGQVPYEQYF
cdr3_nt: TGCGCCAGCAGCTTGGGGGGTCAGGTACCTTACGAGCAGTACTTC

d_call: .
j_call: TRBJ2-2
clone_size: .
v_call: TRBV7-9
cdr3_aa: CASSTGISGTGELFF
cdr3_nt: TGTGCCAGCAGCACCGGGATCTCGGGCACCGGGGAGCTGTTTTTT

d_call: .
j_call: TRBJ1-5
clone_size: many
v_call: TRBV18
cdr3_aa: CASSPTLEQPQHF
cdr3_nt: TGTGCCAGCTCACCAACCCTAGAACAGCCCCAGCATTTT

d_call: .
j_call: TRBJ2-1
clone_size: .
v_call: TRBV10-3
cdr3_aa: CAISESKLIGDEQFF
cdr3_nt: TGTGCCATCAGTGAGTCGAAGCTTATCGGGGATGAGCAGTTCTTC

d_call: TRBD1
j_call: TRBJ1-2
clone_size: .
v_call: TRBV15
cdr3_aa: CATSRDQTGTDGYTF
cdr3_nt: TGTGCCACCAGCAGAGATCAAACTGGGACAGATGGCTACACCTTC

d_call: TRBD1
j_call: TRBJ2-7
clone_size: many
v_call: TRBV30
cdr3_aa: CAWSLPIGQGQTYEQYF
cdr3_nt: TGTGCCTGGAGTCTACCAATCGGACAGGGCCAAACCTACGAGCAGTACTTC

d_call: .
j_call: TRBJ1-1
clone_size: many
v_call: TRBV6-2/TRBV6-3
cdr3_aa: CALRGGGDLEAFF
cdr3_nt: TGTGCCCTTCGCGGGGGCGGAGATTTGGAAGCTTTCTTT

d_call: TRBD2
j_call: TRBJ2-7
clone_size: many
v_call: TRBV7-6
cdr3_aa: CASSLQTSGPYEQYF
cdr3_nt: TGTGCCAGCAGCTTACAGACTAGCGGACCCTACGAGCAGTACTTC

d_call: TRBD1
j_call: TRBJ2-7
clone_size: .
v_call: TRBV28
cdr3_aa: CASPTGGGWREQYF
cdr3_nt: TGTGCCAGCCCGACAGGGGGCGGTTGGAGAGAGCAGTACTTC

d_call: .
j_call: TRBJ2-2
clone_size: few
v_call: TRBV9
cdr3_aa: CASSVTTNTGELFF
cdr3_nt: TGTGCCAGCAGCGTGACGACGAACACCGGGGAGCTGTTTTTT

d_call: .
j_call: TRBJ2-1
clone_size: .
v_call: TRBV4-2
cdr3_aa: CASSPGSYYNEQFF
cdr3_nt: TGTGCCAGCAGCCCCGGGTCTTACTACAATGAGCAGTTCTTC

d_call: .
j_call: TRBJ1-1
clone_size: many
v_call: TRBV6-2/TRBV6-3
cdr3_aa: CASSSMNTEAFF
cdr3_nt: TGTGCCAGCAGTTCGATGAACACTGAAGCTTTCTTT

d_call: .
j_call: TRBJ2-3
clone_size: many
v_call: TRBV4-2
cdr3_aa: CASSQDFPGLSDTQYF
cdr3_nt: TGTGCCAGCAGCCAAGATTTCCCCGGTCTATCAGATACGCAGTATTTT

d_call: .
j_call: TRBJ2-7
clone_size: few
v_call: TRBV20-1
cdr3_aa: CSARKPQGSYEQYF
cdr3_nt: TGCAGTGCTAGAAAACCCCAAGGCAGCTACGAGCAGTACTTC

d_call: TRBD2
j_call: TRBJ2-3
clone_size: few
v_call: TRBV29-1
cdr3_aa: CSVVASGVDTQYF
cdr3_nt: TGCAGCGTTGTGGCTAGCGGAGTAGATACGCAGTATTTT

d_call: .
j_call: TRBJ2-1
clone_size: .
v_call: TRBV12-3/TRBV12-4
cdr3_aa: CASRGTGSSYNEQFF
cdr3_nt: TGTGCCAGCAGGGGGACGGGCAGCTCCTACAATGAGCAGTTCTTC

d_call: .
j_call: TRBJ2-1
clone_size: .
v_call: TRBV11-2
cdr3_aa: CASRPLEPPYNEQFF
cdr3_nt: TGTGCCAGCAGGCCACTAGAGCCTCCCTACAATGAGCAGTTCTTC

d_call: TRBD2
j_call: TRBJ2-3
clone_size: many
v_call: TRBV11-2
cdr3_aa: CASSFTSGTTDTQYF
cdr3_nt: TGTGCCAGCAGCTTCACTAGCGGGACCACAGATACGCAGTATTTT

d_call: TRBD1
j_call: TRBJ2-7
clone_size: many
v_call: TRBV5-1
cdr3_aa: CASNPNLGQGYEQYF
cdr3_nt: TGCGCCAGCAACCCGAACCTTGGACAGGGCTACGAGCAGTACTTC

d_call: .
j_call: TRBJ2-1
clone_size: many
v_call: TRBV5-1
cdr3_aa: CASSSHYEQFF
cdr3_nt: TGCGCCAGCAGCTCCCACTATGAGCAGTTCTTC

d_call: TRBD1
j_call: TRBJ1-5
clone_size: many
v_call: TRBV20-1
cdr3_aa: CSAKRDSSDRNQPQHF
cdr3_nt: TGCAGTGCTAAAAGGGACAGCTCGGATCGCAATCAGCCCCAGCATTTT